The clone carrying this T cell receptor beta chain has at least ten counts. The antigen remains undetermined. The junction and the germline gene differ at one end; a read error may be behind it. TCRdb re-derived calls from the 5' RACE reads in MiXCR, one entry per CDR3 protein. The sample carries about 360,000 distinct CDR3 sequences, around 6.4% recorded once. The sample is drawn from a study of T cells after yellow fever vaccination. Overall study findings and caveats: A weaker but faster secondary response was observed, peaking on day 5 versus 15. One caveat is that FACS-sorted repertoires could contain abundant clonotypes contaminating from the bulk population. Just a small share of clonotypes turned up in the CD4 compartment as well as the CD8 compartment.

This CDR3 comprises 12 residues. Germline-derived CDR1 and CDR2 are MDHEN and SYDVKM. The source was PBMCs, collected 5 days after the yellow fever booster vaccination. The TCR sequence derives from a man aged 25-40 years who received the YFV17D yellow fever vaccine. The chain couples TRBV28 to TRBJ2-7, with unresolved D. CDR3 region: CASSLRAYEQYF. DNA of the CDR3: TGCGCCAGCAGCTTACGGGCCTACGAGCAGTACTTC.